This T cell receptor (beta chain) was identified during a study of shared clonotypes between healthy human individuals. Study at large: CD4 naive and CD4 memory each took three plates per donor, while CD8 naive took two and CD8 memory one. Findings and limits, study-wide: Rarefaction showed that sequencing of sorted subsets was incomplete (despite large depth).

As for this clone: The antigen remains unidentified.

The CDR3 totals 15 residues. Per germline, CDR1 MNHEY and CDR2 SMNVEV (reference sequence). V was pared by 7 bases and J by 2 bases, with 9 bases of the junction left unmatched. Over several immunoSEQ plates, each subset's genomic DNA was distributed in even portions. Measured with immunoSEQ multiplex PCR; TCRdb has only the in-frame clones, and not every one. The sample includes 1.4 million to 1.5 million clones, roughly 96% seen only once; the top ten take roughly 1.2%. The donor cohort consisted entirely of Caucasian adults residing in Nashville, Tennessee. The sample was naive CD4+ T cells sorted from blood. The subset here: CD45RA+ positively selected. This sequence originates from a man aged 30 to 39 in good health. V usage is TRBV27 and J usage is TRBJ2-5; TRBD2 aligns across 8 bases. The CDR3 protein is CASMVRGGRQETQYF. In nucleotides, the CDR3 is TGTGCCAGCATGGTCCGGGGGGGAAGACAAGAGACCCAGTACTTC.